A selection of T cell receptor beta chains follows, all from one sample in a study of tumor and adjacent non-tumor tissue in lung cancer. TCRdb reprocessed the multiplex PCR reads via MiXCR and lists one record per CDR3 protein. The sample has 77,000 or so distinct CDR3 sequences, about 80% seen once. The sequencing sample was made of distant non-tumor lung tissue. The source is a man between 70 and 80 years old with non-small cell lung cancer. Each CDR3 is given with its conserved first and last residue. The D gene is left open where the match is weak. Rows may omit the clone size; those that give it use once, few, many or a size class.

J: TRBJ1-1; size: few; D: -; V: TRBV6-6; DNA: TGTGCCAGAAGTTCGGTGGGATTAAAAAATGAAGCTTTCTTT; CDR3: CARSSVGLKNEAFF
J: TRBJ2-1; size: -; D: -; V: TRBV11-3; DNA: TGTGCCAGGAGCTCAGATCCCTCCTACAATGAGCGGTTCTTC; CDR3: CARSSDPSYNERFF
J: TRBJ2-1; size: -; D: -; V: TRBV4-2; DNA: TGTGCCAGTAGCCAAGTGCGCGCGAGCGACAATGAGCAGTTCTTC; CDR3: CASSQVRASDNEQFF
J: TRBJ2-5; size: -; D: -; V: TRBV29-1; DNA: TGCCGCACAAAGCCCTACCTCCAGACAGGTCAAGAGACCCAGTACTTC; CDR3: CRTKPYLQTGQETQYF
J: TRBJ1-1; size: -; D: -; V: TRBV6-2/TRBV6-3; DNA: TGTGCCAGCCGACATTCTGTGGGACAAAGAAGAGAAGTTTTCTTT; CDR3: CASRHSVGQRREVFF
J: TRBJ1-1; size: -; D: -; V: TRBV11-2; DNA: TGTGCCAGCAGCTTCGCCTATTCAAGGAACACTGATGCTTACTTT; CDR3: CASSFAYSRNTDAYF
J: TRBJ2-7; size: -; D: TRBD1; V: TRBV11-2; DNA: TGTGGCAGCAGCTTAGATGAGGGGGCCCCCTACGAGCAGCACTTC; CDR3: CGSSLDEGAPYEQHF
J: TRBJ2-1; size: -; D: -; V: TRBV29-1; DNA: TGCAGCGTTCAAGTGTGGGACTCCGCCCACAATGATCAGTTCTTC; CDR3: CSVQVWDSAHNDQFF
J: TRBJ1-5; size: -; D: -; V: TRBV6-5; DNA: TGTGCCAGTAATTACTCGTGGGGAAGCAATCAGCCCCAGCATTTT; CDR3: CASNYSWGSNQPQHF
J: TRBJ2-6; size: -; D: TRBD1; V: TRBV6-5; DNA: TGTGCCAGCAGTTCCGGGACAGGGGGCATTGGGGTCAACGTCCTGACTTTC; CDR3: CASSSGTGGIGVNVLTF
J: TRBJ2-5; size: -; D: TRBD2; V: TRBV5-6; DNA: TGTGCCACCAGCCCGGGACTAACGGGAACTGAGACCCAGTACTTC; CDR3: CATSPGLTGTETQYF
J: TRBJ2-5; size: -; D: TRBD1; V: TRBV5-1; DNA: TGCGCCAGCATCTTGGAGGACAGGGGGCTTGAGACCCAGTACTTC; CDR3: CASILEDRGLETQYF
J: TRBJ2-7; size: once; D: TRBD1; V: TRBV4-2; DNA: TGTGGCAGCAGCCAAGGACAGGGTCTCTCCAAGCAGTACTTC; CDR3: CGSSQGQGLSKQYF
J: TRBJ2-3; size: many; D: -; V: TRBV29-1; DNA: TGCAGCGTTACCGTGACGGGACTCACAGATACGCAGTATTTT; CDR3: CSVTVTGLTDTQYF
J: TRBJ1-5; size: -; D: -; V: TRBV21-1; DNA: TGTGACAGCAGCAGACAGGGCAGTCAGCCCCAGCATTTT; CDR3: CDSSRQGSQPQHF
J: TRBJ2-2; size: many; D: -; V: TRBV30; DNA: TGTGCCTGGTCCGGGAGCAACACCGGGGAGCTGTTTTTT; CDR3: CAWSGSNTGELFF
J: TRBJ2-5; size: many; D: TRBD2; V: TRBV2; DNA: TGTGCCAGCACTGGACTAGCGGTACAAGAGACCCAGTACTTC; CDR3: CASTGLAVQETQYF
J: TRBJ1-5; size: many; D: -; V: TRBV6-2/TRBV6-3; DNA: TGTGCCAGCAACGTACAGGCTCAGCCCCAGCATTTT; CDR3: CASNVQAQPQHF
J: TRBJ2-3; size: -; D: TRBD2; V: TRBV11-2; DNA: TGTGCCAGCAAGCCTAGACTAGCGGGGGTGCATCGAGATACGCAGTATTTT; CDR3: CASKPRLAGVHRDTQYF
J: TRBJ2-2; size: -; D: -; V: TRBV6-1; DNA: TGTGCCGGCAGCTTAGGGGGGGCGTACACCGGGGACTTGTTTTTT; CDR3: CAGSLGGAYTGDLFF
J: TRBJ1-5; size: -; D: -; V: TRBV20-1; DNA: TGCAGTGCAGAGGGGGGGAGTGATCAGCCCCAGCATTTT; CDR3: CSAEGGSDQPQHF
J: TRBJ1-1; size: many; D: -; V: TRBV6-2/TRBV6-3; DNA: TGTGCCAGCAGTTACCGGAACACTGAAGCTTTCTTT; CDR3: CASSYRNTEAFF
J: TRBJ2-1; size: -; D: TRBD2; V: TRBV6-2/TRBV6-3; DNA: TGTGCCAGCTCAGCGGGAGAGTCCTACAATGGGCAGATCTTC; CDR3: CASSAGESYNGQIF
J: TRBJ1-2; size: once; D: TRBD1; V: TRBV19; DNA: TGTGCCAGTAGGCCTCCGGGACAGGGGGATGGCTACGCCTTC; CDR3: CASRPPGQGDGYAF
J: TRBJ1-2; size: -; D: -; V: TRBV6-2/TRBV6-3; DNA: TGTACCAGCAGTTTGGATTATGGCTACACCTTC; CDR3: CTSSLDYGYTF
J: TRBJ2-5; size: -; D: TRBD2; V: TRBV6-1; DNA: TGTGACAGCAGTGAAAGGGTCACAGGCGGGGGTGGAGAGACACAGTACTTC; CDR3: CDSSERVTGGGGETQYF
J: TRBJ2-7; size: once; D: -; V: TRBV5-6; DNA: TGTGTCAGCACCATGGAGGAGCAGTACTTC; CDR3: CVSTMEEQYF
J: TRBJ2-2; size: -; D: -; V: TRBV12-3/TRBV12-4; DNA: TGTGCCAGCGGTCTATACAGTGGGGGCTATACCGGGGAGCTGTTTTTT; CDR3: CASGLYSGGYTGELFF
J: TRBJ1-1; size: once; D: -; V: TRBV6-2/TRBV6-3; DNA: TGTGCCAGCAGTGAAACACTGAACAATGAAACTTTCTTT; CDR3: CASSETLNNETFF
J: TRBJ1-1; size: -; D: -; V: TRBV2; DNA: TGTGCCAGCTCTTCCCTAGGTCCTTTCTTT; CDR3: CASSSLGPFF
J: TRBJ2-5; size: -; D: -; V: TRBV4-2; DNA: TGTGCCAGGAGCCGCCGAGGTATCGGTAATGAGGAGACCCAGTACTTC; CDR3: CARSRRGIGNEETQYF
J: TRBJ2-1; size: -; D: TRBD2; V: TRBV2; DNA: TGTGCCAGCAGTGAAGCGGGACTAGCGGGGTCAAATGAGCAGTTATTC; CDR3: CASSEAGLAGSNEQLF
J: TRBJ2-5; size: -; D: -; V: TRBV28; DNA: TGTGCCAGCAGCCGGAGGGTGAGAGGGGTAGAGACCCAATACTTC; CDR3: CASSRRVRGVETQYF
J: TRBJ1-2; size: -; D: TRBD1; V: TRBV6-2/TRBV6-3; DNA: TGCGCCAGCAGGCGACAGGGTTCATCGCCCGGCTACACCTTC; CDR3: CASRRQGSSPGYTF
J: TRBJ2-3; size: once; D: -; V: TRBV7-8; DNA: TGTGCCAGCAGCTACCGGGGCGTTCCAGATACGCACTATTTT; CDR3: CASSYRGVPDTHYF
J: TRBJ2-1; size: -; D: -; V: TRBV20-1; DNA: TGCAGTGCTAGAGACCCGCGGACTGGGAACAATGAGCAGTTCTTC; CDR3: CSARDPRTGNNEQFF
J: TRBJ1-4; size: -; D: -; V: TRBV4-3; DNA: TGCGCCAGCGACCAGGCAACAGGGCGGCGGACTGAAAAACTGTTTTTT; CDR3: CASDQATGRRTEKLFF
J: TRBJ2-1; size: -; D: -; V: TRBV20-1; DNA: TGCAGTACTAGAGATCTCAGAGACGACTACAATGAGCAGTTCTTC; CDR3: CSTRDLRDDYNEQFF
J: TRBJ2-3; size: -; D: -; V: TRBV7-8; DNA: TGTGCCTGCAGCTTAGCGGCGGCCCCCGGGACAGAAACGCATTATTTT; CDR3: CACSLAAAPGTETHYF
J: TRBJ2-3; size: once; D: TRBD2; V: TRBV4-2; DNA: TGTGCCAGGAGCCAAGAGCGGGAGGGCCGTGATACGCAGTATTTT; CDR3: CARSQEREGRDTQYF
J: TRBJ2-7; size: -; D: -; V: TRBV5-1; DNA: TGCGCCACCCGCTGGGAAGTGGGCGAAAAGCAGTACTTC; CDR3: CATRWEVGEKQYF
J: TRBJ2-7; size: many; D: TRBD1; V: TRBV5-4; DNA: TGTGCCAGCAGCCCGGACTCCGGGACAGGGGGCTACGAGCAGTACTTC; CDR3: CASSPDSGTGGYEQYF
J: TRBJ2-7; size: -; D: -; V: TRBV4-1; DNA: TGCGCCAGCAGCCAAGGACCCAGGGACGATGGACGCACCTACGAGCACTACTTC; CDR3: CASSQGPRDDGRTYEHYF
J: TRBJ1-1; size: -; D: -; V: TRBV29-1; DNA: TGCAGTCCACAGGGCAGCCCGGGGACTGAAGCTTTCTTT; CDR3: CSPQGSPGTEAFF
J: TRBJ2-3; size: -; D: -; V: TRBV12-3/TRBV12-4; DNA: TGTGCCAGGAACGGGGGAGAGGGAGATACGCAGTATTTT; CDR3: CARNGGEGDTQYF
J: TRBJ2-3; size: -; D: TRBD1; V: TRBV29-1; DNA: TGCAGATTACTCCCAAATGTGACAGGGGGGGGCACAGATACGCAGTATTTT; CDR3: CRLLPNVTGGGTDTQYF
J: TRBJ2-5; size: -; D: TRBD2; V: TRBV7-8; DNA: TGTGCCAGCAGCATATTCGGATTGGCGGGAGAAGAGACCAAGTACTTC; CDR3: CASSIFGLAGEETKYF